This entry lists 6 T cell receptor beta chains sequenced from one sample in a study of identical twins. TCRdb independently ran MiXCR on the 5' RACE reads; one entry per CDR3 protein. The table includes some 730,000 distinct CDR3 sequences, 15% to 20% detected once. These same data were also listed under a study on T cells expressing NK-cell markers.

Sequenced input: PBMCs. The receptors stem from a woman in her late teens or twenties in good health.

This clonotype turned up a few times. The CDR3 nucleotides are TGTGCTAGTGGTTTAGCTAGCGGCACAGATACGCAGTATTTT. Protein: CASGLASGTDTQYF. This rearrangement joins TRBV12-5 to TRBJ2-3; a weak D match, TRBD2 (6 bases). The V gene lost 3 bases and the J gene lost 1 base, with 8 bases spanning the gap. Looked up from germline, CDR1 is LGHNT and CDR2 is FRNRAP. The CDR3 spans 14 residues. Based on the CDR3 plus reference TRBV12-5 and TRBJ2-3, the full variable domain is DARVTQTPRHKVTEMGQEVTMRCQPILGHNTVFWYRQTMMQGLELLAYFRNRAPLDDSGMPKDRFSAEMPDATLATLKIQPSEPRDSAVYFCASGLASGTDTQYFGPGTRLTVL.

The chain joins TRBV29-1 to TRBJ1-2; D remains ambiguous. This CDR3 contains 14 residues. From germline, CDR1 is SQVTM and CDR2 ANQGSEA. Trimming removed 0 bases at V and 2 bases at J, with 10 bases between. DNA for the CDR3: TGCAGCGTTGAAGATCGGGAAATGAACTATGGCTACACCTTC. Translated: CSVEDREMNYGYTF.

This clonotype was recorded once. The chain has TRBV7-2 and TRBJ2-5, with TRBD2 matching 7 bases. Germline CDR1 and CDR2: SGHTA and FQGNSA. The CDR3 is 12 amino acids. The J segment lost 5 bases and the V segment lost 7 bases, leaving 4 bases of the junction unmatched. The CDR3 protein is CASTTAGETQYF. The CDR3 DNA reads TGTGCCAGCACCACAGCGGGGGAGACCCAGTACTTC.

This rearrangement joins TRBV5-1 to TRBJ2-7, with 8 bases fitting TRBD2. The germline gives CDR1 SGHRS, CDR2 YFSETQ. V was pared by 3 bases and J by 7 bases, with 9 bases of the junction left unmatched. CDR3 length: 14 residues. CDR3 bases: TGCGCCAGCAGCTGGGGACTAGTGTCGGGAGAGCAGTACTTC. Translated: CASSWGLVSGEQYF.

Many counts were recorded for this clonotype. The V call is TRBV7-2, the J call TRBJ2-5; no firm D call. This CDR3 region has 13 residues. The germline V gene has CDR1 SGHTA and CDR2 FQGNSA. Trimming removed 1 base from V and 5 bases from J, with 8 bases in between. The chain's CDR3 is CASSLVGTETQYF. In DNA form, the CDR3 reads TGTGCCAGCAGCTTAGTTGGCACGGAGACCCAGTACTTC.

This clonotype was observed a few times. The chain joins TRBV20-1 to TRBJ1-3; D is ambiguous. The CDR3 spans 13 residues. CDR1 is DFQATT, CDR2 SNEGSKA, per germline (reference sequence). V lost 0 bases to trimming and J lost 2 bases, with 5 bases between them. The DNA of the CDR3 is TGCAGTGCTAGAGAGAAGCCTGGAAACACCATATATTTT. It yields the protein CSAREKPGNTIYF.